These 16 T cell receptor beta chains were sequenced from one sample in a study of blood T cell repertoires in COVID-19. Sequencing was performed with immunoSEQ multiplex PCR; in TCRdb, only in-frame clones are kept and a portion is missing. The data hold 200,000 or so clones, with roughly 80% observed a single time. Sequences were obtained from peripheral blood. The receptors derive from a woman of 80 years or more with COVID-19, enrolled during active disease.

The rearrangement uses TRBV9 and TRBJ2-2; possible D gene TRBD2, 6 bases. Per germline, CDR1 SGDLS and CDR2 YYNGEE. This CDR3 has 13 amino acids. V lost 4 bases, J lost 6 bases, and 10 bases lay in between. CDR3 loop: CASSLGGPGELFF. The CDR3 DNA sequence: TGTGCCAGCAGCCTCGGAGGGCCCGGGGAGCTGTTTTTT.

This clone was recorded a few times. J is TRBJ1-1 and V is TRBV6-5, with D uncertain. This CDR3 is 12 amino acids long. Trimming pared 4 bases from V and 4 bases from J, leaving 7 bases between. CDR1 and CDR2 from the germline V gene are MNHEY and SVGAGI. The CDR3 DNA sequence: TGTGCCAGCAGTTCCCATCCCACTGAAGCTTTCTTT. Translating gives CASSSHPTEAFF.

As to this clone: This specimen includes other DNA sequences encoding the same CDR3. The chain couples TRBV19 to TRBJ2-7, with 8 bases fitting TRBD1. V shed 0 bases and J 2 bases; nucleotides not matched to a gene: 6. The CDR3 contains 16 residues. Germline V CDR1 and CDR2: LNHDA, SQIVND (reference sequence). The CDR3 coding sequence is TGTGCCAGTAGTATAGAGGTCGGGACAGGCCCCTACGAGCAGTACTTC. This gives the protein CASSIEVGTGPYEQYF.

The rearrangement links TRBV28 to TRBJ2-1, with a possible D match to TRBD1 (6 bases). Trimming shortened V by 10 bases and J by 4 bases, and 20 bases separated the two germline ends. This CDR3 region has 15 residues. Germline assignment: CDR1 MDHEN and CDR2 SYDVKM. As DNA, the CDR3 is TGTGCCATAGGGCTGCAGGGGCCGAAATACAATGAGCAGTTCTTC. This gives the protein CAIGLQGPKYNEQFF.

The V gene is TRBV5-8, the J gene TRBJ1-1; D not resolved. Trimming cost V 5 bases and J 1 base, with 9 bases left between them. The CDR3 has 13 residues. Germline V CDR1 and CDR2: SGHTS, YDEGEE. The CDR3 DNA reads TGTGCCAGCAGATACGCAGGGAACACTGAAGCTTTCTTT. Its protein product is CASRYAGNTEAFF.

This sequence joins TRBV10-3 and TRBJ2-5, with 11 nucleotides matching TRBD2. With V trimmed by 4 bases and J by 3 bases, 1 base remained unmatched. Germline V gene sequence: CDR1 ENHRY, CDR2 SYGVKD. This CDR3 is built from 14 residues. The CDR3 DNA reads TGTGCCATCAGTGGTAGCGGGGGGGAAGAGACCCAGTACTTC. As protein: CAISGSGGEETQYF.

The J gene is TRBJ1-1, the V gene TRBV2; weak D call: TRBD1 (5 bases). Germline CDR1 and CDR2: SNHLY and FYNNEI. The CDR3 sequence is 17 residues long. V dropped 3 bases and J dropped 1 base, with 18 bases sitting between them. CDR3 sequence reads: CASSDGTGRGRNTEAFF. The CDR3 nucleotides are TGTGCCAGCAGTGATGGGACCGGCCGGGGGAGGAACACTGAAGCTTTCTTT.

The V call is TRBV15, the J call TRBJ2-2, with a tentative D call TRBD1 (5 bases). Trimming took 3 bases from V and 6 from J, leaving 17 bases between them. Germline loops: CDR1 LNHNV, CDR2 YYDKDF (reference sequence). CDR3 length: 16 amino acids. This chain's CDR3 is CATSSQGGHYAGELFF. Written as DNA, the CDR3 is TGTGCCACCAGCAGCCAGGGCGGTCACTACGCCGGGGAGCTGTTTTTT.

The genes are TRBV2 and TRBJ1-2, with TRBD1 identical over 8 bases. The V segment lost 5 bases and the J segment 2 bases; nucleotides outside the gene matches: 10. CDR1 is SNHLY and CDR2 is FYNNEI in the germline V gene. The CDR3 covers 16 residues. CDR3 protein: CASSTVPGQENYGYTF. CDR3 nucleotides: TGTGCCAGCAGTACGGTCCCGGGACAGGAAAACTATGGCTACACCTTC.

This clone has a single count. Sequence at one end of the junction differs from germline and may be a read error. The chain combines TRBV4-1 with TRBJ1-1, with 9 nucleotides matching TRBD1. The CDR3 is 17 amino acids. The V gene's germline CDR1 is MGHRA and CDR2 YSYEKL. The chain's CDR3 is CASRQDGSGQGFTEAFF. The CDR3 DNA follows: TGCGCCAGCAGACAAGATGGTTCGGGACAGGGTTTCACTGAAGCTTTCTTT.

This clone was counted once. At one boundary the junction diverges from the germline segment, which might be a read error. This chain joins TRBV23-1 and TRBJ1-1; 8 bases are a match to TRBD1. TRBV23-1 is known as an ORF, though its function is uncertain. This CDR3 is built from 13 residues. CDR3 amino acids: CASSRGTGTSTEF. The DNA of the CDR3 is TGCGCCAGCAGTCGAGGGACAGGAACCTCAACCGAATTT.

This chain connects TRBV9 to TRBJ1-2, with D possibly TRBD1 on 6 matching bases. Germline-derived CDR1 and CDR2 are SGDLS and YYNGEE. Trimming left V 4 bases short and J 3 bases short, with 10 bases between. The CDR3 sequence is 13 residues long. The CDR3 sequence is CASSIRQDYGYTF. The CDR3 DNA reads as TGTGCCAGCAGCATCAGACAGGACTATGGCTACACCTTC.

The chain employs TRBV5-1 and TRBJ2-5, with 8 positions matching TRBD1. Germline V gene data show CDR1 as SGHRS and CDR2 as YFSETQ. The CDR3 runs to 14 residues. V shed 2 bases, J shed 3 bases, and the junction held 3 bases outside the gene matches. CDR3 DNA sequence: TGCGCCAGCAGCTTCGGACAGGGCGAAGAGACCCAGTACTTC. This translates into CASSFGQGEETQYF.

This chain joins TRBV4-2 and TRBJ1-1; 8 bases agree with TRBD1. Trimming cost V 0 bases and J 1 base; bases outside gene matches: 10. CDR1 is LGHNA and CDR2 is YNFKEQ in the germline V gene. The CDR3 runs to 18 residues. CDR3 in amino acids: CASSQDSVDRAGNTEAFF. The CDR3 coding sequence is TGTGCCAGCAGCCAAGATAGCGTGGACAGGGCTGGGAACACTGAAGCTTTCTTT.

This chain connects TRBV24-1 to TRBJ2-7; TRBD1 agrees at 9 bases. Germline loops: CDR1 KGHDR, CDR2 SFDVKD. The CDR3 totals 13 residues. The V and J ends lost 9 bases and 1 base, in that order; junction bases with no gene match: 3. CDR3 amino acids: CATGQGFSYEQYF. The DNA for the CDR3 is TGTGCCACCGGACAGGGGTTTTCCTACGAGCAGTACTTC.

A few counts support this clone. The chain carries TRBV20-1 and TRBJ2-5; unclear D gene. Germline CDR1 and CDR2: DFQATT and SNEGSKA (reference sequence). The CDR3 sequence is 11 residues long. V lost 6 bases and J 2 bases, leaving 7 bases between the germline ends. The CDR3 region is CSAAEQETQYF. The DNA of the CDR3 is TGCAGTGCCGCGGAGCAAGAGACCCAGTACTTC.